A selection of T cell receptor beta chains follows, all from one sample in a study of CD8 T cells in Susac syndrome. MiXCR, run by TCRdb on the immunoSEQ multiplex PCR reads, gives a single entry per CDR3 protein. The table has approximately 200,000 distinct CDR3 sequences, approximately 90% seen once. The source material was CD8+ T cells from PBMCs. Receptors were obtained from a human donor with multiple sclerosis. CDR3s leave out the opening cysteine and the closing phenylalanine or tryptophan. Each record gives: V gene, J gene, CDR3 protein.

V: TRBV29-1; J: TRBJ1-1; CDR3: SAEGGVAIEAF
V: TRBV20-1; J: TRBJ2-1; CDR3: SARDPSSGGDNEQF
V: TRBV4-1; J: TRBJ2-1; CDR3: ASSQDSMSYNEQF
V: TRBV6-2/TRBV6-3; J: TRBJ2-7; CDR3: ASSYATGARGEEY
V: TRBV19; J: TRBJ2-2; CDR3: ASSIGTGNTGELF
V: TRBV27; J: TRBJ1-5; CDR3: ASRPGTGNQPQH
V: TRBV19; J: TRBJ1-1; CDR3: ATQIGGTNTEAF
V: TRBV29-1; J: TRBJ2-1; CDR3: SVPTSEGGNEQF
V: TRBV20-1; J: TRBJ2-7; CDR3: SAGGASGEHSYEQY
V: TRBV13; J: TRBJ2-3; CDR3: ASSLTSGTRDTQY
V: TRBV19; J: TRBJ2-3; CDR3: ASSPTGSTDTQY
V: TRBV13; J: TRBJ2-5; CDR3: ASSLGGISDQETQY
V: TRBV4-3; J: TRBJ1-5; CDR3: ASSQVSNQPQH
V: TRBV30; J: TRBJ2-1; CDR3: AWDPRTGISYNEQF
V: TRBV27; J: TRBJ2-7; CDR3: ASSFEWGGTYEQY
V: TRBV6-5; J: TRBJ2-7; CDR3: ASSTTAGSSYEQY
V: TRBV5-6; J: TRBJ1-5; CDR3: ASSSRRLNQPQH
V: TRBV28; J: TRBJ2-2; CDR3: ASTLTSGTGELF
V: TRBV3-1; J: TRBJ2-2; CDR3: ASSPRSNTGELF
V: TRBV12-3/TRBV12-4; J: TRBJ1-2; CDR3: ASSLSTGEGYT
V: TRBV6-5; J: TRBJ1-1; CDR3: ASSYFPGTGGMRRTEAF
V: TRBV9; J: TRBJ1-1; CDR3: ASSEEGRPEAF
V: TRBV20-1; J: TRBJ2-7; CDR3: SASERRRTYEQY
V: TRBV19; J: TRBJ1-5; CDR3: ASSLFQGTNQPQH
V: TRBV28; J: TRBJ2-1; CDR3: ASSLLRAGDEQF
V: TRBV24-1; J: TRBJ1-2; CDR3: ATSVGEGLGYT
V: TRBV6-4; J: TRBJ2-3; CDR3: ASSDSGAGDTQY
V: TRBV6-6; J: TRBJ2-5; CDR3: ASSYTTGSMETQY
V: TRBV6-5; J: TRBJ1-1; CDR3: ASSYLPGLNTEAF
V: TRBV5-1; J: TRBJ2-5; CDR3: ASSLLGGSSGTHQETQY